The rows below give T cell receptor beta chains drawn from one sample of a study of CD4+ T cells in melanoma. Sequencing was performed with immunoSEQ multiplex PCR; in TCRdb, only in-frame clones are kept and a portion is missing. The sample carries 17,000 or so clones, 81% recorded once. Sequences were obtained from cells from a culture (not recorded whether cultured in vitro). Every receptor here comes from a human donor with melanoma. Both conserved end residues are part of each CDR3. The D gene is left open where the match is weak. Clone size is given for some rows only: seen once, a few or many times, or a class if the clone is expanded.

d_call: NA
cdr3_length: 14
j_call: TRBJ1-1
clone_size: NA
v_call: TRBV5-1
cdr3_nt: TGCGCCAGCAGCTCCGCAGCCCTGAACACTGAAGCTTTCTTT
cdr3_aa: CASSSAALNTEAFF

d_call: NA
cdr3_length: 13
j_call: TRBJ2-1
clone_size: NA
v_call: TRBV7-9
cdr3_nt: TGTGCCAGCGAGGGGGGGGCTTACAATGAGCAGTTCTTC
cdr3_aa: CASEGGAYNEQFF

d_call: TRBD1
cdr3_length: 15
j_call: TRBJ2-5
clone_size: NA
v_call: TRBV7-3
cdr3_nt: TGTGCCAGCAGCGCGGACGGGACAGCCCAAGAGACCCAGTACTTC
cdr3_aa: CASSADGTAQETQYF

d_call: NA
cdr3_length: 14
j_call: TRBJ1-1
clone_size: once
v_call: TRBV5-1
cdr3_nt: TGCGCCAGCAGCTTGGCGCAAACAAACACTGAAGCTTTCTTT
cdr3_aa: CASSLAQTNTEAFF

d_call: NA
cdr3_length: 15
j_call: TRBJ1-1
clone_size: NA
v_call: TRBV18
cdr3_nt: TGTGCCAGCTCACCTATCAGGGTTCAGAACACTGAAGCTTTCTTT
cdr3_aa: CASSPIRVQNTEAFF

d_call: NA
cdr3_length: 14
j_call: TRBJ1-1
clone_size: NA
v_call: TRBV5-1
cdr3_nt: TGCGCCAGCAGCTTGGGAGTTCCGGGCACTGAAGCTTTCTTT
cdr3_aa: CASSLGVPGTEAFF

d_call: TRBD1
cdr3_length: 15
j_call: TRBJ1-5
clone_size: NA
v_call: TRBV11-2
cdr3_nt: TGTGCCAGCAGCTACGGGACAGGGGAGGGTCAGCCCCAGCATTTT
cdr3_aa: CASSYGTGEGQPQHF

d_call: NA
cdr3_length: 14
j_call: TRBJ1-1
clone_size: few
v_call: TRBV30
cdr3_nt: TGTGCCTGGAGCCGACTTAGCATGAACACTGAAGCTTTCTTT
cdr3_aa: CAWSRLSMNTEAFF

d_call: TRBD2
cdr3_length: 17
j_call: TRBJ2-4
clone_size: once
v_call: TRBV19
cdr3_nt: TGTGCCAGTAAGAGCGGGGGAGCCTCTACCGCCAAAAACATTCAGTACTTC
cdr3_aa: CASKSGGASTAKNIQYF

d_call: NA
cdr3_length: 13
j_call: TRBJ2-7
clone_size: NA
v_call: TRBV18
cdr3_nt: TGTGCCAGCTCACCAGGCGACAGGCGCGAGCAGTACTTC
cdr3_aa: CASSPGDRREQYF

d_call: NA
cdr3_length: 16
j_call: TRBJ1-5
clone_size: NA
v_call: TRBV6-6
cdr3_nt: TGTGCCAGCAGTTACCTTCTATCAGGGGTGAATCAGCCCCAGCATTTT
cdr3_aa: CASSYLLSGVNQPQHF

d_call: NA
cdr3_length: 15
j_call: TRBJ1-2
clone_size: NA
v_call: TRBV19
cdr3_nt: TGTGCCAGTAGTATAACGCCCGGGGTCGGTCATGGCTACACCTTC
cdr3_aa: CASSITPGVGHGYTF

d_call: NA
cdr3_length: 16
j_call: TRBJ2-3
clone_size: NA
v_call: TRBV5-1
cdr3_nt: TGCGCCAGCAGGCGAGCTACAGCAGGATCCGCAGATACGCAGTATTTT
cdr3_aa: CASRRATAGSADTQYF

d_call: NA
cdr3_length: 14
j_call: TRBJ2-2
clone_size: NA
v_call: TRBV4-1
cdr3_nt: TGCGCCAGCAGCCTCGGAAGGACCACCGGGGAGCTGTTTTTT
cdr3_aa: CASSLGRTTGELFF

d_call: TRBD1
cdr3_length: 17
j_call: TRBJ2-7
clone_size: NA
v_call: TRBV7-9
cdr3_nt: TGTGCCAGCAGCTTAATATGGGGGACAGTGCACTCCTACGAGCAGTACTTC
cdr3_aa: CASSLIWGTVHSYEQYF

d_call: NA
cdr3_length: 17
j_call: TRBJ2-1
clone_size: NA
v_call: TRBV10-1
cdr3_nt: TGCGCCAGCAGTGAGTCCAACGCGGGACAGATATACAATGAGCAGTTCTTC
cdr3_aa: CASSESNAGQIYNEQFF

d_call: NA
cdr3_length: 13
j_call: TRBJ2-5
clone_size: NA
v_call: TRBV30
cdr3_nt: TGTGCCGGGAACCTACAGGGAGGAGAGACCCAGTACTTC
cdr3_aa: CAGNLQGGETQYF

d_call: NA
cdr3_length: 14
j_call: TRBJ1-6
clone_size: NA
v_call: TRBV19
cdr3_nt: TGTGCCAGTAGTATCGGGGGTGGTAATTCACCCCTCCACTTT
cdr3_aa: CASSIGGGNSPLHF

d_call: TRBD1
cdr3_length: 14
j_call: TRBJ1-1
clone_size: NA
v_call: TRBV5-1
cdr3_nt: TGCGCCAGCAGCCCTACAGGGGGCACGACTGAAGCTTTCTTT
cdr3_aa: CASSPTGGTTEAFF

d_call: NA
cdr3_length: 16
j_call: TRBJ1-2
clone_size: once
v_call: TRBV6-5
cdr3_nt: TGTGCCAGCAGTTACAAATCATTCAGTAGTAGCTATGGCTACACCTTC
cdr3_aa: CASSYKSFSSSYGYTF

d_call: TRBD1
cdr3_length: 14
j_call: TRBJ1-1
clone_size: NA
v_call: TRBV6-6
cdr3_nt: TGTGCCAGCAGTGGACAGGGAAAGAACACTGAAGCTTTCTTT
cdr3_aa: CASSGQGKNTEAFF

d_call: NA
cdr3_length: 14
j_call: TRBJ2-5
clone_size: NA
v_call: TRBV5-1
cdr3_nt: TGCGCCAGCAGCTTGGTACAGCCTCAAGAGACCCAGTACTTC
cdr3_aa: CASSLVQPQETQYF

d_call: NA
cdr3_length: 14
j_call: TRBJ2-3
clone_size: NA
v_call: TRBV11-1
cdr3_nt: TGTGCCAGCAGCTTGGACAGACACACAGATACGCAGTATTTT
cdr3_aa: CASSLDRHTDTQYF

d_call: TRBD1
cdr3_length: 15
j_call: TRBJ1-4
clone_size: NA
v_call: TRBV2
cdr3_nt: TGTGCCACCCGGGACAGGGCCTTCTTCGGGGAAAAACTGTTTTTT
cdr3_aa: CATRDRAFFGEKLFF

d_call: NA
cdr3_length: 16
j_call: TRBJ1-1
clone_size: NA
v_call: TRBV6-6
cdr3_nt: TGTGCCAGCAGCTGGACGGGGAGAGTAACGAACACTGAAGCTTTCTTT
cdr3_aa: CASSWTGRVTNTEAFF

d_call: NA
cdr3_length: 14
j_call: TRBJ2-5
clone_size: NA
v_call: TRBV12-5
cdr3_nt: TGTGCTAGTGGATTTTATGGGGGAATGTTGACCCAGTACTTC
cdr3_aa: CASGFYGGMLTQYF

d_call: NA
cdr3_length: 12
j_call: TRBJ2-5
clone_size: NA
v_call: TRBV5-8
cdr3_nt: TGTGCCAGTACCAAGGGTGTTCAGACTCAGTACTTC
cdr3_aa: CASTKGVQTQYF

d_call: NA
cdr3_length: 13
j_call: TRBJ1-1
clone_size: NA
v_call: TRBV5-1
cdr3_nt: TGCGCCAGCAGGGACCTAATGAACACTGAAGCTTTCTTT
cdr3_aa: CASRDLMNTEAFF

d_call: TRBD1
cdr3_length: 17
j_call: TRBJ2-3
clone_size: NA
v_call: TRBV5-8
cdr3_nt: TGTGCCAGCAGTCAAGGACAGGGGACCCCTAGCACAGATACGCAGTATTTT
cdr3_aa: CASSQGQGTPSTDTQYF

d_call: NA
cdr3_length: 12
j_call: TRBJ2-3
clone_size: once
v_call: TRBV2
cdr3_nt: TGTGCCAGCCAAGGGACCACAGATACGCAGTATTTT
cdr3_aa: CASQGTTDTQYF

d_call: NA
cdr3_length: 15
j_call: TRBJ2-7
clone_size: NA
v_call: TRBV10-1
cdr3_nt: TGCGCCAGCAGTGAGTCGAGGACGTTAGGCTACGAGCAGTACTTC
cdr3_aa: CASSESRTLGYEQYF

d_call: NA
cdr3_length: 12
j_call: TRBJ1-2
clone_size: NA
v_call: TRBV2
cdr3_nt: TGTGCCAGCACATATCAGGGCGGTGGCTACACCTTC
cdr3_aa: CASTYQGGGYTF

d_call: NA
cdr3_length: 14
j_call: TRBJ1-5
clone_size: once
v_call: TRBV6-1
cdr3_nt: TGTGCCAGCAGGAGCGGGGGTACCAATCAGCCCCAGCATTTT
cdr3_aa: CASRSGGTNQPQHF

d_call: NA
cdr3_length: 15
j_call: TRBJ1-6
clone_size: few
v_call: TRBV30
cdr3_nt: TGTGCCTGGAGGGACGACTCTCAGAGGCATTCACCCCTCCACTTT
cdr3_aa: CAWRDDSQRHSPLHF

d_call: NA
cdr3_length: 15
j_call: TRBJ1-1
clone_size: NA
v_call: TRBV7-9
cdr3_nt: TGTGCCAGCAGCTTAGACGGTACAATGAACGCTGAAGCTTTCTTT
cdr3_aa: CASSLDGTMNAEAFF

d_call: NA
cdr3_length: 13
j_call: TRBJ2-1
clone_size: NA
v_call: TRBV29-1
cdr3_nt: TGCAGCGTGGTTGGGGCAGGGAAGACTGAGCAGTTCTTC
cdr3_aa: CSVVGAGKTEQFF

d_call: NA
cdr3_length: 11
j_call: TRBJ1-1
clone_size: NA
v_call: TRBV5-1
cdr3_nt: TGCGCCAGCAGCTTCAGGAAGGCGACTTTCTTT
cdr3_aa: CASSFRKATFF

d_call: NA
cdr3_length: 16
j_call: TRBJ2-7
clone_size: NA
v_call: TRBV5-1
cdr3_nt: TGCGCCAGCAGCTTGGTTCCGGGGCCGAACTTCTACGAGCAGTACTTC
cdr3_aa: CASSLVPGPNFYEQYF

d_call: NA
cdr3_length: 13
j_call: TRBJ1-4
clone_size: NA
v_call: TRBV6-6
cdr3_nt: TGTGCCACCCAGGATGAAACGGGCGTAAAACTGTTTTTT
cdr3_aa: CATQDETGVKLFF

d_call: TRBD1
cdr3_length: 16
j_call: TRBJ2-3
clone_size: few
v_call: TRBV5-8
cdr3_nt: TGTGCCAGCAGTCCTACCGGGACAGGGGAATCAGATACGCAGTATTTT
cdr3_aa: CASSPTGTGESDTQYF

d_call: NA
cdr3_length: 14
j_call: TRBJ2-7
clone_size: NA
v_call: TRBV5-1
cdr3_nt: TGCGCCAGCAGCCCGGTGGGGAGCTCCTACGAGCAGTACTTC
cdr3_aa: CASSPVGSSYEQYF

d_call: TRBD1
cdr3_length: 16
j_call: TRBJ2-7
clone_size: NA
v_call: TRBV27
cdr3_nt: TGTGCCAGCAGTCGGTACGCCGGGACAGCTACCTACGAGCAGTACTTC
cdr3_aa: CASSRYAGTATYEQYF

d_call: NA
cdr3_length: 18
j_call: TRBJ1-5
clone_size: few
v_call: TRBV2
cdr3_nt: TGTGCCAGCAGTGAAGCGCTTTTCATGTGGAGGGATGATCAGCCCCAGCATTTT
cdr3_aa: CASSEALFMWRDDQPQHF

d_call: NA
cdr3_length: 15
j_call: TRBJ2-3
clone_size: NA
v_call: TRBV5-8
cdr3_nt: TGTGCCAGCAGCTTTGGGAGGAGAATTATGGATACGCAGTATTTT
cdr3_aa: CASSFGRRIMDTQYF

d_call: NA
cdr3_length: 12
j_call: TRBJ1-2
clone_size: NA
v_call: TRBV30
cdr3_nt: TGTGCCTGGAGCCCCGGCAGGGTTGGCTACACCTTC
cdr3_aa: CAWSPGRVGYTF

d_call: TRBD2
cdr3_length: 14
j_call: TRBJ2-1
clone_size: once
v_call: TRBV4-1
cdr3_nt: TGCGCCAGCAGCCAAGCCGGGACTAGCAATGAGCAGTTCTTC
cdr3_aa: CASSQAGTSNEQFF

d_call: NA
cdr3_length: 12
j_call: TRBJ1-2
clone_size: NA
v_call: TRBV5-8
cdr3_nt: TGTGCCAGCAGCCATGGACTAACGGGCTACACCTTC
cdr3_aa: CASSHGLTGYTF

d_call: NA
cdr3_length: 14
j_call: TRBJ2-7
clone_size: NA
v_call: TRBV5-1
cdr3_nt: TGCGCCAGCAGCTTGGGGGGCGCGGGCTACGAGCAGTACTTC
cdr3_aa: CASSLGGAGYEQYF

d_call: NA
cdr3_length: 11
j_call: TRBJ1-6
clone_size: NA
v_call: TRBV6-5
cdr3_nt: TGTGCCAGCAGTTACGAGGGCCTTGTCCACTTT
cdr3_aa: CASSYEGLVHF

d_call: NA
cdr3_length: 13
j_call: TRBJ1-1
clone_size: NA
v_call: TRBV5-5
cdr3_nt: TGTGCCAGCAGCTTGCGACTGGGGGGTGAAGCTTTCTTT
cdr3_aa: CASSLRLGGEAFF

d_call: TRBD1
cdr3_length: 17
j_call: TRBJ1-1
clone_size: NA
v_call: TRBV29-1
cdr3_nt: TGCAGCGTTATTTTCGGGACAGAGACATTGTGGCGGACTGAAGCTTTCTTT
cdr3_aa: CSVIFGTETLWRTEAFF

d_call: NA
cdr3_length: 14
j_call: TRBJ2-5
clone_size: NA
v_call: TRBV2
cdr3_nt: TGTGCCAGCAGTGAAGCGTCAGACCAAGAGACCCAGTACTTC
cdr3_aa: CASSEASDQETQYF

d_call: NA
cdr3_length: 13
j_call: TRBJ1-2
clone_size: once
v_call: TRBV10-3
cdr3_nt: TGTGCCATCAGTGTGTCAGGCCGCTATGGCTACACCTTC
cdr3_aa: CAISVSGRYGYTF